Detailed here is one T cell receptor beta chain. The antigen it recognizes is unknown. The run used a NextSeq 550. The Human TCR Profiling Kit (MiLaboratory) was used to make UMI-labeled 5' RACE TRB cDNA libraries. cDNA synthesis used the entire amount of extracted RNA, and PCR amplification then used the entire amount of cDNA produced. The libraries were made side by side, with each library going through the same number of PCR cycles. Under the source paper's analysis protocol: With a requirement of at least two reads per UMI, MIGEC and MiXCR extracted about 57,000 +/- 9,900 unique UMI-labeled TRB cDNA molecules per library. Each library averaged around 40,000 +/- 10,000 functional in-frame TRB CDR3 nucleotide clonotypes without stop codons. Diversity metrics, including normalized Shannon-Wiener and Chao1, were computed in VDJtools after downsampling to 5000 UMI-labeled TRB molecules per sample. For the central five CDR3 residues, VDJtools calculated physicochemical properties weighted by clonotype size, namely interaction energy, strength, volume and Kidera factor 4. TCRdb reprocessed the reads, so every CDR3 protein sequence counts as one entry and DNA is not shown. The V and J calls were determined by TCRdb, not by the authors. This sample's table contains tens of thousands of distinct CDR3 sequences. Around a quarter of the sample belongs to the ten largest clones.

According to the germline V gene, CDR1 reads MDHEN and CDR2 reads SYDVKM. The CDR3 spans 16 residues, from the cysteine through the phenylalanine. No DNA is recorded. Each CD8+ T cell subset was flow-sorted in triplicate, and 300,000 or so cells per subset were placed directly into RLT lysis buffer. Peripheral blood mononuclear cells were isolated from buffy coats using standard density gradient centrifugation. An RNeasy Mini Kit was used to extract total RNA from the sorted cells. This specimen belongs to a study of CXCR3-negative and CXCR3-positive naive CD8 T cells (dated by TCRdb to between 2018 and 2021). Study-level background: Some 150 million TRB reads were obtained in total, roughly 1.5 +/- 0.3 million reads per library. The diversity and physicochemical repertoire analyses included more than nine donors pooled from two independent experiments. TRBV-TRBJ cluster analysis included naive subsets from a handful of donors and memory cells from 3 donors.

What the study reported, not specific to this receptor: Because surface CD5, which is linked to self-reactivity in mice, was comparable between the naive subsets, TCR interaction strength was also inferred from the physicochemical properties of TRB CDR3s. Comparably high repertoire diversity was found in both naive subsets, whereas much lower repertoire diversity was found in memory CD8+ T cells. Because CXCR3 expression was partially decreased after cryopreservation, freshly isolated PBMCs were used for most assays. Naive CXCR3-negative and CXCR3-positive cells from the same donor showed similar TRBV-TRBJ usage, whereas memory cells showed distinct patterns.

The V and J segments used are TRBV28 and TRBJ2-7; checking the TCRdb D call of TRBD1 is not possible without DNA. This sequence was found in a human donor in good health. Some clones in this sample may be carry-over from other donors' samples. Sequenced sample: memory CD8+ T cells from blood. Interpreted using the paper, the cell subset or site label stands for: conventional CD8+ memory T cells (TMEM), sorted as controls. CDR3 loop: CASSFYEGMSPYEQYF.